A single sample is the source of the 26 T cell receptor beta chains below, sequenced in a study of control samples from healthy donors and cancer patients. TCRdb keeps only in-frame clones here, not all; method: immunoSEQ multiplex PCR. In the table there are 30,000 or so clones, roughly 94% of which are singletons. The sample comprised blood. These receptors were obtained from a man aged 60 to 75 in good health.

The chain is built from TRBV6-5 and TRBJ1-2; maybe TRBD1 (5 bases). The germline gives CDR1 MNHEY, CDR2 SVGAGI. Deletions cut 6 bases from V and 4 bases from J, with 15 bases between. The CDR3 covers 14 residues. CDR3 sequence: CASRTSQTGYGYTF. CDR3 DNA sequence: TGTGCCAGCAGAACAAGCCAAACAGGCTATGGCTACACCTTC.

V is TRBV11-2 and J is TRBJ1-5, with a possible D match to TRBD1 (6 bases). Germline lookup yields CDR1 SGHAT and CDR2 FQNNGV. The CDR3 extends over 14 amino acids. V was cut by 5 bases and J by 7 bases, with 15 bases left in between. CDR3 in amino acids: CASSRAQGTQPQHF. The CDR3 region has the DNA TGTGCCAGCAGCCGGGCCCAGGGGACCCAGCCCCAGCATTTT. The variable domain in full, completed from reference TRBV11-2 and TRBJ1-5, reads EAGVAQSPRYKIIEKRQSVAFWCNPISGHATLYWYQQILGQGPKLLIQFQNNGVVDDSQLPKDRFSAERLKGVDSTLKIQPAKLEDSAVYLCASSRAQGTQPQHFGDGTRLSIL.

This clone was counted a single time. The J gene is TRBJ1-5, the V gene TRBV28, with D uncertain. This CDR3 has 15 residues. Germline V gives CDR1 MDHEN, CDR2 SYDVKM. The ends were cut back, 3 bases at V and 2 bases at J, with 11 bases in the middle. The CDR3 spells CASSLRPHGNQPQHF. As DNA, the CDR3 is TGTGCCAGCAGTTTGCGTCCCCATGGCAATCAGCCCCAGCATTTT.

DNA for the CDR3: TGCGCCAGCAGCCAAGAAAGTAATCAGCCCCAGCATTTT. Amino acid sequence: CASSQESNQPQHF. V and J are TRBV4-3 and TRBJ1-5; no definite D call. Per the germline V gene, CDR1 is LGHNA and CDR2 is YSLEER. The V end was cut by 0 bases, the J end by 4 bases, with 4 bases between. This CDR3 comprises 13 residues.

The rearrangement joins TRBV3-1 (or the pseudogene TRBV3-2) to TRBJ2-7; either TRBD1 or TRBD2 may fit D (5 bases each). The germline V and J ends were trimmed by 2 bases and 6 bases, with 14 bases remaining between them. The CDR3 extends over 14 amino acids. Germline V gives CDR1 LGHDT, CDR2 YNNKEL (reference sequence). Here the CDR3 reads CASSQHRDLGEQYF. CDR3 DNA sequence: TGTGCCAGCAGCCAACACCGGGACCTGGGCGAGCAGTACTTC.

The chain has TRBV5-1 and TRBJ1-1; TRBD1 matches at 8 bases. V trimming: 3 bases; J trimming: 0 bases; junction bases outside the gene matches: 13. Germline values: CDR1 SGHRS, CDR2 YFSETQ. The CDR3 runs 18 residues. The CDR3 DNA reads TGCGCCAGCAGCTCCCCAGGAGGACAGGGAAGAATGAACACTGAAGCTTTCTTT. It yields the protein CASSSPGGQGRMNTEAFF.

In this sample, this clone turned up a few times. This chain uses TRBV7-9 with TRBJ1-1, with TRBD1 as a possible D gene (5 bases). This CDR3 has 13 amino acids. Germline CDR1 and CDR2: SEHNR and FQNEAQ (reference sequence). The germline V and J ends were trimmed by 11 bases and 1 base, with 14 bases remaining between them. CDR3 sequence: CAFWGPENTEAFF. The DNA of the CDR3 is TGTGCCTTCTGGGGCCCGGAGAACACTGAAGCTTTCTTT.

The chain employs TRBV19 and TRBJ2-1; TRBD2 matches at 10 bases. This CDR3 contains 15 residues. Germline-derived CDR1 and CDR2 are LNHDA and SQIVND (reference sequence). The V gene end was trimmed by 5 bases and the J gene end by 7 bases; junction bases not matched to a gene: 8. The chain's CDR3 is CASSPVSGGANEQFF. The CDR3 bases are TGTGCCAGTAGTCCGGTAAGCGGGGGGGCAAATGAGCAGTTCTTC.

The CDR3, as DNA: TGTGCCAGCACTAGGGGGGAGGAAAAACTGTTTTTT. Translation gives CASTRGEEKLFF. J is TRBJ1-4 and V is TRBV6-6; weak D call: TRBD1 (6 bases). V was pared by 7 bases and J by 8 bases, with 11 bases between. The CDR3 consists of 12 residues. Germline V gene data show CDR1 as MNHNY and CDR2 as SVGAGI (reference sequence).

The CDR3 spells CASSYSNNEQFF. CDR3 sequence (DNA): TGTGCCAGCAGTTACAGTAACAATGAGCAGTTCTTC. This chain joins TRBV6-6 and TRBJ2-1; D is unresolved. CDR3 length equals 12 residues. Germline V gene lookup returns CDR1 MNHNY and CDR2 SVGAGI (reference sequence). With 2 bases removed from V and 5 bases from J, the gap between germline ends came to 4 bases.

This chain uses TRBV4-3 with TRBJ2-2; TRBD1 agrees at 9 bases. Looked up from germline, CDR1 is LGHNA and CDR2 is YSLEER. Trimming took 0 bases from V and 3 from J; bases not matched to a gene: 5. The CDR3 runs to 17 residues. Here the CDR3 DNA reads TGCGCCAGCAGCCAAGAAAAATGGACAGGGGACACCGGGGAGCTGTTTTTT. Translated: CASSQEKWTGDTGELFF.

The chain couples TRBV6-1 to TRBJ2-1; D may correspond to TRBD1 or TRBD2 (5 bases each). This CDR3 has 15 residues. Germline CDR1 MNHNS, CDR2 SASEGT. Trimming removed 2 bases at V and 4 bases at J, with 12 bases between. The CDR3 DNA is TGTGCCAGCAGTGAATGGGACGCATGGTACAATGAGCAGTTCTTC. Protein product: CASSEWDAWYNEQFF.

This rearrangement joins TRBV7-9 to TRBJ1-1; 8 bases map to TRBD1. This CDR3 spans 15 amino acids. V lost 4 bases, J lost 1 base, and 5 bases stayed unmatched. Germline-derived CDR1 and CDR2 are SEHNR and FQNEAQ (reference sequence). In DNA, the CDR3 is TGTGCCAGCAGCTCAGCCAGGGGGCCGAACACTGAAGCTTTCTTT. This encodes CASSSARGPNTEAFF. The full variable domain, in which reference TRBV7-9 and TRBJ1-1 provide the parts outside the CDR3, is DTGVSQNPRHKITKRGQNVTFRCDPISEHNRLYWYRQTLGQGPEFLTYFQNEAQLEKSRLLSDRFSAERPKGSFSTLEIQRTEQGDSAMYLCASSSARGPNTEAFFGQGTRLTVV.

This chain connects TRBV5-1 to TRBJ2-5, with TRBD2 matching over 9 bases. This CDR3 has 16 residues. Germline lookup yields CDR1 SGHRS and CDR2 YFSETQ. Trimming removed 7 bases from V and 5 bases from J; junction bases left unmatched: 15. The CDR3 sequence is CASRLGGGAEYETQYF. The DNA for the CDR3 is TGCGCCAGCCGTTTGGGCGGGGGGGCCGAATACGAGACCCAGTACTTC.

CDR3 bases: TGTGCCGGAGGACAGGGGGCTAATTCACCCCTCCACTTT. Its translation: CAGGQGANSPLHF. The gene calls are TRBV6-5 and TRBJ1-6; 11 bases match TRBD1. The junction had 3 bases not matched to a gene; V was cut back by 11 bases and J by 6 bases. In germline, CDR1 is MNHEY, CDR2 SVGAGI. The CDR3 runs 13 residues.

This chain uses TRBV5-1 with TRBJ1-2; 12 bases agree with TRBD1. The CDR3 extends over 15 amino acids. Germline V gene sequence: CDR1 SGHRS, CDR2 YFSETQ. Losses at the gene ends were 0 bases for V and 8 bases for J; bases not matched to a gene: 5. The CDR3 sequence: CASSLGGTGGDGYTF. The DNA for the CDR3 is TGCGCCAGCAGCTTGGGAGGGACAGGGGGCGACGGCTACACCTTC.

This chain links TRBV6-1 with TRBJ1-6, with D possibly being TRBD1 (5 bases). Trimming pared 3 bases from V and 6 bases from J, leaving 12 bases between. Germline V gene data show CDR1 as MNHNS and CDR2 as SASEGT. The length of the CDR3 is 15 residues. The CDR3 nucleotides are TGTGCCAGCAGTGAGCAGGGTTCGGGTAATTCACCCCTCCACTTT. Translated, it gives CASSEQGSGNSPLHF.

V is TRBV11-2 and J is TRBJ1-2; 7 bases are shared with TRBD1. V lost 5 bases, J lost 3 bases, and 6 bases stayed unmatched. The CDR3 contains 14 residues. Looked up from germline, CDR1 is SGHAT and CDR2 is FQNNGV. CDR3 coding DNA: TGTGCCAGCAGCCCTCGGACAGGCTACTATGGCTACACCTTC. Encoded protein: CASSPRTGYYGYTF.

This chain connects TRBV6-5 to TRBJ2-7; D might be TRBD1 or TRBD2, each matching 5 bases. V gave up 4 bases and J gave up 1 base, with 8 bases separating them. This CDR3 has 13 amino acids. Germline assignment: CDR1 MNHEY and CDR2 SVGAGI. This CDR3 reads CASSFGTSYEQYF. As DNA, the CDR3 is TGTGCCAGCAGTTTCGGGACGTCCTACGAGCAGTACTTC.

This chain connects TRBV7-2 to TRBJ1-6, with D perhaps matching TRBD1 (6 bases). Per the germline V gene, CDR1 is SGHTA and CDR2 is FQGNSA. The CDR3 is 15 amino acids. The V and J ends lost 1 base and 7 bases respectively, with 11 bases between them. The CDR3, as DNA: TGTGCCAGCAGCTTAGGTCCAGGGGTGAATTCACCCCTCCACTTT. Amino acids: CASSLGPGVNSPLHF.

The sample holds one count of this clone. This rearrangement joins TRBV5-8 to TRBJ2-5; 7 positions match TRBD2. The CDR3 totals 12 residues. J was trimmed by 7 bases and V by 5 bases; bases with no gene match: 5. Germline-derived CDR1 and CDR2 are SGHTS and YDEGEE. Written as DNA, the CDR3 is TGTGCCAGCAGAGCGGGGTTCGGGACCCAGTACTTC. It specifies CASRAGFGTQYF.

The CDR3 region is CASSLYGTSNTEAFF. Written as DNA, the CDR3 is TGTGCCAGCAGCTTGTACGGGACTTCGAACACTGAAGCTTTCTTT. The V gene is TRBV5-6, the J gene TRBJ1-1; D might be TRBD1 (5 bases). The CDR3 loop spans 15 amino acids. CDR1 and CDR2 from the germline V gene are SGHDT and YYEEEE. Trimming took off 1 base at V and 1 base at J, with 11 bases between the two ends.

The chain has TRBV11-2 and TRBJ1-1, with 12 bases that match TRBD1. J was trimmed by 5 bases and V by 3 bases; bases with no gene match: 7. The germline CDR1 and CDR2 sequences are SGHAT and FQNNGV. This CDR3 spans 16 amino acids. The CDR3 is CASSFLGTGGSTEAFF. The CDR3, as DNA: TGTGCCAGCAGCTTCTTGGGGACAGGGGGCAGTACTGAAGCTTTCTTT. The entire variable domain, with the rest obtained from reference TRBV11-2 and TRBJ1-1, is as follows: EAGVAQSPRYKIIEKRQSVAFWCNPISGHATLYWYQQILGQGPKLLIQFQNNGVVDDSQLPKDRFSAERLKGVDSTLKIQPAKLEDSAVYLCASSFLGTGGSTEAFFGQGTRLTVV.

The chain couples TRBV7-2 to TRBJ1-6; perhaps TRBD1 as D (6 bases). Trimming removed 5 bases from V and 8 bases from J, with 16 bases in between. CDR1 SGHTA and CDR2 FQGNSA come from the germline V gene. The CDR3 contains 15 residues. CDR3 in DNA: TGTGCCAGCAGCCCGGGACATTTGGGAGATTCACCCCTCCACTTT. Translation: CASSPGHLGDSPLHF.

The CDR3 DNA follows: TGTGCCAGCAGTTATACCCGACAGGGTAGGAATCAGCCCCAGCATTTT. It is translated as CASSYTRQGRNQPQHF. J is TRBJ1-5 and V is TRBV6-2 or TRBV6-3; 7 nucleotides align to TRBD1. The germline V gene encodes CDR1 MNHEY and CDR2 SVGEGT. V shed 3 bases, J shed 4 bases, and the junction held 9 bases outside the gene matches. This CDR3 is built from 16 residues.

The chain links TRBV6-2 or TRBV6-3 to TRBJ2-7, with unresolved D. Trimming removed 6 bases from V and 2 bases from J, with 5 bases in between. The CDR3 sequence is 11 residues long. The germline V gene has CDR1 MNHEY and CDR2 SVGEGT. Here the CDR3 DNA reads TGTGCCAGCAGCCTAACCTACGAGCAGTACTTC. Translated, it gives CASSLTYEQYF.